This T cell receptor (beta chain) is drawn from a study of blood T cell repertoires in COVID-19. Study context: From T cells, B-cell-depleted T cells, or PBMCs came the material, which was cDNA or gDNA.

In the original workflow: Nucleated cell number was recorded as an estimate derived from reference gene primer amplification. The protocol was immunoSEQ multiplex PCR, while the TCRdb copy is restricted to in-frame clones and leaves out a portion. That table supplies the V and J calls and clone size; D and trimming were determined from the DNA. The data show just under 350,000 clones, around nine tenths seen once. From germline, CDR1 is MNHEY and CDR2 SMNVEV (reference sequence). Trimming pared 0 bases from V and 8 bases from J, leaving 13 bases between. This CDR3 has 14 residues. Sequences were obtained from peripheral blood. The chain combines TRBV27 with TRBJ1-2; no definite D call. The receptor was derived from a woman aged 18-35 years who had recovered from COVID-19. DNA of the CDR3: TGTGCCAGCAGTTTATCCGGAGGGAGTAAAGGCTACACCTTC. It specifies CASSLSGGSKGYTF.